This section outlines one T cell receptor (beta chain) sequence together with its context. This entry belongs to a study of spatial heterogeneity in lung cancer. Overall study context: The donors, around 72 patients with untreated early-stage non-small cell lung cancer, provided the samples. Available follow-up PBMC samples were sequenced, at a median of roughly 2 years post-resection.

Trimming at V came to 0 bases and at J to 2 bases, leaving 8 bases not matched to a gene. The CDR3 runs 18 residues. Germline CDR1 is KGHDR and CDR2 is SFDVKD. Sample time point: blood at routine non-recurrence follow-up after resection. Tumor, nontumor lung or frozen PBMC supplied whole RNA, sequenced without sorting. A single record per CDR3 protein comes from TCRdb applying MiXCR to the 5' RACE reads. The table includes 110,000 or so distinct CDR3 sequences, 10% to 11% detected once. The sequences come from PBMCs, collected at follow-up. The genes are TRBV24-1 and TRBJ2-7; TRBD2 agrees at 11 bases. This receptor was obtained from a female donor with early-stage non-small cell lung cancer. CDR3 DNA sequence: TGTGCCACCAGTGATTTGCCCACTAGCGGGAGTATAACCTACGAGCAGTACGTC. It specifies CATSDLPTSGSITYEQYV.